This is a list of T cell receptor beta chains from one sample in a study of T cells in Graves' hyperthyroidism and ophthalmopathy. TCRdb re-analysed the multiplex PCR reads in MiXCR, keeping a single row per CDR3 protein. Of about 590,000 distinct CDR3 sequences in the sample, 15% to 19% were seen once. Material for sequencing was blood. The receptors derive from a woman aged 25 to 45 with Graves' hyperthyroidism. Both conserved end residues are part of each CDR3. A D gene is named only where the DNA matches it firmly. Clone size is not always given. Where it is, it says once, few, many or a class for expanded clones.

j_gene: TRBJ2-2
v_gene: TRBV10-3
abundance: many
d_gene: TRBD2
CDR3nt: TGTGCCATCAGTGTTGCGGGAGGCACCGGGGAGCTGTTTTTT
CDR3aa: CAISVAGGTGELFF

j_gene: TRBJ1-5
v_gene: TRBV9
abundance: .
d_gene: .
CDR3nt: TGTGCCAGCAGCGTAGGGGGTTTCAATCAGCCCCAGCATTTT
CDR3aa: CASSVGGFNQPQHF

j_gene: TRBJ1-2
v_gene: TRBV2
abundance: .
d_gene: .
CDR3nt: TGTGCCAGCAGCCTGACAGGTTTGAGTGGCTACACCTTC
CDR3aa: CASSLTGLSGYTF

j_gene: TRBJ2-7
v_gene: TRBV20-1
abundance: many
d_gene: .
CDR3nt: TGCAGTGCTAGAGAGCCACAGGGCTACGAGCAGTACTTC
CDR3aa: CSAREPQGYEQYF

j_gene: TRBJ2-3
v_gene: TRBV20-1
abundance: .
d_gene: TRBD1
CDR3nt: TGCAGTGCTGGGCAGGGGGCGTCAACAGATACGCAGTATTTT
CDR3aa: CSAGQGASTDTQYF

j_gene: TRBJ2-4
v_gene: TRBV11-2
abundance: few
d_gene: TRBD2
CDR3nt: TGTGCCAGCAGCTTAGTCGATCAGCGGGAGGGCTGGGGGACCCTAGCCAAAAACATTCAGTACTTC
CDR3aa: CASSLVDQREGWGTLAKNIQYF

j_gene: TRBJ2-5
v_gene: TRBV2
abundance: .
d_gene: .
CDR3nt: TGTGCCAGCAGTGATTTTAACCAAGAGACCCAGTACTTC
CDR3aa: CASSDFNQETQYF

j_gene: TRBJ2-2
v_gene: TRBV29-1
abundance: few
d_gene: TRBD2
CDR3nt: TGCAGCATCCGACTAGCGGGAGTGACCGGGGAGCTGTTTTTT
CDR3aa: CSIRLAGVTGELFF

j_gene: TRBJ1-1
v_gene: TRBV30
abundance: few
d_gene: .
CDR3nt: TGTGCCTGGGGGGGAGACCGGGACAAGATAAAGGTTGAAGCTTTCTTT
CDR3aa: CAWGGDRDKIKVEAFF

j_gene: TRBJ1-3
v_gene: TRBV10-3
abundance: few
d_gene: .
CDR3nt: TGTGCCATCAGTGACGGTGGAAACACCATATATTTT
CDR3aa: CAISDGGNTIYF

j_gene: TRBJ2-5
v_gene: TRBV27
abundance: many
d_gene: .
CDR3nt: TGTGCCAGCACCTCATCCCCTGAAGAGACCCAGTACTTC
CDR3aa: CASTSSPEETQYF

j_gene: TRBJ1-1
v_gene: TRBV7-3
abundance: .
d_gene: .
CDR3nt: TGTGCCAGCAGCTTAAGCAGGGTCGCGTTTGAAGCTTTCTTT
CDR3aa: CASSLSRVAFEAFF

j_gene: TRBJ1-2
v_gene: TRBV6-5
abundance: few
d_gene: .
CDR3nt: TGTGCCAGCAGTTACTCGAGGTCTTACAGGGAGAAAGTCTATGGCTACACCTTC
CDR3aa: CASSYSRSYREKVYGYTF

j_gene: TRBJ1-1
v_gene: TRBV2
abundance: many
d_gene: .
CDR3nt: TGTGCCAGCAGGCCCGGTTCGCCAACCACTGAAGCTTTCTTT
CDR3aa: CASRPGSPTTEAFF

j_gene: TRBJ2-7
v_gene: TRBV30
abundance: .
d_gene: .
CDR3nt: TGTGCCTGGAGTTCTCCCCCTCCGGGGATGAATCGCGAGCAGTACTTC
CDR3aa: CAWSSPPPGMNREQYF

j_gene: TRBJ2-1
v_gene: TRBV20-1
abundance: many
d_gene: .
CDR3nt: TGCAGTGCTACAGGGGGGAGGGCCTCCAATGAGCAGTTCTTC
CDR3aa: CSATGGRASNEQFF

j_gene: TRBJ2-2
v_gene: TRBV27
abundance: many
d_gene: .
CDR3nt: TGTGCCAGCAGCTTACACACCGGGGAGCTGTTTTTT
CDR3aa: CASSLHTGELFF

j_gene: TRBJ2-1
v_gene: TRBV28
abundance: few
d_gene: TRBD2
CDR3nt: TGTGCCAGCAGTCTAGCGGGGGGGGACTACAATGAGCAGTTCTTC
CDR3aa: CASSLAGGDYNEQFF

j_gene: TRBJ2-7
v_gene: TRBV19
abundance: few
d_gene: TRBD2
CDR3nt: TGTGCCAGTAGTATGACCCCTAGCGGGAGGTACCTCTCCTACGAGCAGTACTTC
CDR3aa: CASSMTPSGRYLSYEQYF

j_gene: TRBJ2-3
v_gene: TRBV7-3
abundance: many
d_gene: TRBD2
CDR3nt: TGTGCCAGCAGCCTCCGACTAGCGGGAACCCCAGATACGCAGTATTTT
CDR3aa: CASSLRLAGTPDTQYF

j_gene: TRBJ2-7
v_gene: TRBV7-2
abundance: many
d_gene: TRBD2
CDR3nt: TGTGCCAGCAACTGGGGGGGGTACTACGAGCAGTACTTC
CDR3aa: CASNWGGYYEQYF

j_gene: TRBJ2-2
v_gene: TRBV28
abundance: many
d_gene: TRBD2
CDR3nt: TGTGCCAGCCGACTAGCGGGACACACCGGGGAGCTGTTTTTT
CDR3aa: CASRLAGHTGELFF

j_gene: TRBJ2-7
v_gene: TRBV2
abundance: many
d_gene: .
CDR3nt: TGTGCCAGCAGTGAACCGAATCCCTTGTCAGTACGATCGGGCGAGCAGTACTTC
CDR3aa: CASSEPNPLSVRSGEQYF

j_gene: TRBJ2-6
v_gene: TRBV19
abundance: few
d_gene: .
CDR3nt: TGTGCCAGTAGTATAGCAGGGCTTGGGGCCAACGTCCTGACTTTC
CDR3aa: CASSIAGLGANVLTF

j_gene: TRBJ2-7
v_gene: TRBV6-5
abundance: many
d_gene: .
CDR3nt: TGTGCCAGCAGTGACGACAGTTCCTACGAGCAGTACTTC
CDR3aa: CASSDDSSYEQYF

j_gene: TRBJ2-5
v_gene: TRBV29-1
abundance: .
d_gene: .
CDR3nt: TGCAGCGTTGTCCCCCGGGGGGCGATACAAGAGACCCAGTACTTC
CDR3aa: CSVVPRGAIQETQYF

j_gene: TRBJ1-2
v_gene: TRBV9
abundance: once
d_gene: .
CDR3nt: TGTGCCGGCAGCGTAGATATGGACCCGAGGCCCGATGATGGCTACACCTTC
CDR3aa: CAGSVDMDPRPDDGYTF

j_gene: TRBJ1-1
v_gene: TRBV2
abundance: many
d_gene: .
CDR3nt: TGTGCCAGCAGAACCGGGAGTACCATGAACACTGAAGCTTTCTTT
CDR3aa: CASRTGSTMNTEAFF

j_gene: TRBJ2-1
v_gene: TRBV14
abundance: few
d_gene: TRBD2
CDR3nt: TGTGCCAGCAGCCAAGAGTTGGCTAGCGGGAGTTCCCTAACCAATGAGCAGTTCTTC
CDR3aa: CASSQELASGSSLTNEQFF

j_gene: TRBJ2-7
v_gene: TRBV6-6
abundance: many
d_gene: .
CDR3nt: TGTGCCAGCAGTTACAGGGGTCCGTACGAGCAGTACTTC
CDR3aa: CASSYRGPYEQYF

j_gene: TRBJ2-3
v_gene: TRBV5-1
abundance: many
d_gene: .
CDR3nt: TGCGCCAGCTCCAGGGCGGCAGTAGATACGCAGTATTTT
CDR3aa: CASSRAAVDTQYF

j_gene: TRBJ2-7
v_gene: TRBV3-1
abundance: .
d_gene: .
CDR3nt: TGTGCCAGCAGCCAAGCCAACACCTACGAGCAGTACTTC
CDR3aa: CASSQANTYEQYF

j_gene: TRBJ2-5
v_gene: TRBV15
abundance: many
d_gene: .
CDR3nt: TGTGCCACCAGCAGAGATAAGGGCCAAGAGACCCAGTACTTC
CDR3aa: CATSRDKGQETQYF

j_gene: TRBJ1-2
v_gene: TRBV5-6
abundance: .
d_gene: .
CDR3nt: TGTGCCAGCAGCTTGGTGGCAGGGGTCTATGGCTACACCTTC
CDR3aa: CASSLVAGVYGYTF

j_gene: TRBJ2-1
v_gene: TRBV6-6
abundance: .
d_gene: .
CDR3nt: TGTGCCAGCAGTTACTCAGCAGCTACCGCAGCAATGTTCTTC
CDR3aa: CASSYSAATAAMFF